The sequence of this TCR beta chain was determined in a study of blood T cell repertoires in COVID-19. Overall study: T cells, B-cell-depleted T cells, or PBMCs supplied cDNA or gDNA.

Trimming took off 3 bases at V and 1 base at J, with 10 bases between the two ends. Germline V gives CDR1 LNHDA, CDR2 SQIVND (reference sequence). This CDR3 comprises 14 residues. This clone was detected only once. The data were produced by immunoSEQ multiplex PCR, yet TCRdb's version contains in-frame clones alone and is incomplete. The profile shows over 200,000 clones, roughly 87% of them singletons. This clonotype was sampled from a middle-aged man with active or convalescent COVID-19. The chain links TRBV19 to TRBJ2-7, with D perhaps TRBD2 (5 bases). The sample comprised peripheral blood. The DNA for the CDR3 is TGTGCCAGTAGTATTAGGAGCGGTTCCTACGAGCAGTACTTC. This codes for CASSIRSGSYEQYF.